This note documents a single T cell receptor (beta chain) sequence. The data are from a study of blood T cell repertoires in COVID-19. This CDR3 contains 15 residues. J was trimmed by 4 bases and V by 5 bases; bases with no gene match: 7. CDR1 is LGHNA and CDR2 is YSLEER in the germline V gene. Repertoires were generated with immunoSEQ multiplex PCR, while TCRdb's copy carries only in-frame clones and drops some. This sample has approximately 130,000 clones, with approximately 81% found just once. Input material: peripheral blood. The TCR was taken from a man between 60 and 75 years old with acute or convalescent COVID-19. The V and J genes are TRBV4-3 and TRBJ2-7, with TRBD2 identical over 11 bases. CDR3 residues: CASSYGTSGAYEQYF. Written as DNA, the CDR3 is TGCGCCAGCAGCTACGGGACTAGCGGAGCTTACGAGCAGTACTTC.